Shown below are 11 T cell receptor beta chains from a single sample sequenced in a study of T cell repertoires in cytomegalovirus infection. Using its own MiXCR run on the reads, TCRdb lists one record per CDR3 protein. This sample carries about 400,000 distinct CDR3 sequences, nearly 35% of them seen once, and the ten largest clones take roughly 14%. These receptors lack a known antigen. This sample comprised cultured PBMCs, obtained from culture after CMV antigen stimulation. All receptors come from a human donor in good health (CMV status not recorded). Some clones in this sample may be carry-over from other donors' samples.

The chain has TRBV7-4 and TRBJ2-5; D perhaps matches TRBD2 (5 bases). The CDR3 is 14 amino acids. CDR1 and CDR2 (germline): SGHVT, SQSDAQ. V was clipped by 4 bases and J by 4 bases, with 13 bases between them. In DNA form, the CDR3 reads TGTGCCAGCAGCTCACTAGTTGGCGGAGAGACCCAGTACTTC. This encodes CASSSLVGGETQYF.

The sample holds a few counts of this clonotype. This chain connects TRBV7-2 to TRBJ2-7; 10 nucleotides align to TRBD1. Germline trimming cut 5 bases from V and 6 bases from J; bases unmatched to any gene: 10. CDR3 length: 15 amino acids. Per the germline V gene, CDR1 is SGHTA and CDR2 is FQGNSA. The CDR3: CASSLAGTGVVEQYF. CDR3 in DNA: TGTGCCAGCAGCCTCGCCGGGACAGGGGTGGTCGAGCAGTACTTC.

This clonotype was picked up many times. The chain has TRBV7-9 and TRBJ2-4, with 8 bases that match TRBD2. After removal of 5 bases from V and 9 bases from J, the junction contained 12 bases not matched to a gene. CDR3 length equals 15 residues. Germline V gives CDR1 SEHNR, CDR2 FQNEAQ (reference sequence). The DNA for the CDR3 is TGTGCCAGCAGCCTGCTTCCGGGACTAGTAGGCATTCAGTACTTC. It codes for CASSLLPGLVGIQYF.

The chain uses TRBV6-5 and TRBJ2-2, with D possibly TRBD2 on 5 matching bases. V was cut by 5 bases and J by 0 bases, with 7 bases left in between. There are 14 residues in the CDR3. The germline V gene has CDR1 MNHEY and CDR2 SVGAGI. CDR3 nucleotides: TGTGCCAGCAGTGCCGGGACGAACACCGGGGAGCTGTTTTTT. This gives the protein CASSAGTNTGELFF.

The chain uses TRBV7-2 and TRBJ2-5, with D perhaps matching TRBD2 (6 bases). This CDR3 is built from 14 residues. From germline, CDR1 is SGHTA and CDR2 FQGNSA. V lost 7 bases and J 5 bases, leaving 17 bases between the germline ends. The CDR3 DNA sequence: TGTGCCAGCACCCTCCGTCGGGAGAGGGAGACCCAGTACTTC. It codes for CASTLRRERETQYF.

This clonotype was recorded a few times. V gene TRBV11-2 combines with J gene TRBJ2-1, with D maybe TRBD1 (5 bases). V dropped 8 bases and J dropped 7 bases, with 21 bases sitting between them. Germline V gene lookup returns CDR1 SGHAT and CDR2 FQNNGV. The CDR3 runs to 15 residues. The CDR3 spells CASAMGLPVRNEQFF. The CDR3 bases are TGTGCCAGCGCCATGGGGCTTCCCGTAAGGAATGAGCAGTTCTTC.

This chain connects TRBV6-2 or TRBV6-3 to TRBJ2-2; 8 nucleotides agree with TRBD2. The CDR3 runs 15 residues. Germline V CDR1 and CDR2: MNHEY, SVGEGT. Trimming at V came to 2 bases and at J to 5 bases, leaving 4 bases not matched to a gene. The CDR3 DNA reads TGTGCCAGCAGTTACGTTGGACTAGCAACCGGGGAGCTGTTTTTT. Amino acid sequence: CASSYVGLATGELFF.

The V gene is TRBV20-1, the J gene TRBJ1-1; TRBD1 might be the D (5 bases). V lost 4 bases and J 4 bases, leaving 16 bases between the germline ends. The germline gives CDR1 DFQATT, CDR2 SNEGSKA (reference sequence). The CDR3 covers 14 residues. This chain's CDR3 is CSATPGAAITEAFF. In DNA, the CDR3 is TGCAGTGCTACCCCCGGGGCAGCTATCACTGAAGCTTTCTTT.

The genes are TRBV20-1 and TRBJ1-4; D is uncertain. CDR3 length equals 12 residues. Germline CDR1 reads DFQATT; CDR2 reads SNEGSKA (reference sequence). The ends were cut back, 4 bases at V and 6 bases at J, with 9 bases in the middle. The CDR3 DNA is TGCAGTGCTATGACGCAGGATGAAAAACTGTTTTTT. Protein: CSAMTQDEKLFF.

The rearrangement links TRBV19 to TRBJ1-4; unclear D gene. Looked up from germline, CDR1 is LNHDA and CDR2 is SQIVND (reference sequence). With 1 base removed from V and 5 bases from J, the gap between germline ends came to 8 bases. CDR3 size: 14 residues. The CDR3 region is CASSIGAENEKLFF. The DNA for the CDR3 is TGTGCCAGTAGTATAGGGGCAGAGAATGAAAAACTGTTTTTT.

There are many counts of this clonotype. The rearrangement joins TRBV7-2 to TRBJ1-2, with D possibly matching TRBD1 (5 bases). Germline V lookup: CDR1 SGHTA, CDR2 FQGNSA. Between the trimmed V and J ends, which lost 3 bases and 8 bases, there was a span of 22 bases. The CDR3 spans 16 residues. The CDR3, as DNA: TGTGCCAGCAGCTTTTATAGCGATAGGGGCGCAAGAGGCTACACCTTC. Translation gives CASSFYSDRGARGYTF.